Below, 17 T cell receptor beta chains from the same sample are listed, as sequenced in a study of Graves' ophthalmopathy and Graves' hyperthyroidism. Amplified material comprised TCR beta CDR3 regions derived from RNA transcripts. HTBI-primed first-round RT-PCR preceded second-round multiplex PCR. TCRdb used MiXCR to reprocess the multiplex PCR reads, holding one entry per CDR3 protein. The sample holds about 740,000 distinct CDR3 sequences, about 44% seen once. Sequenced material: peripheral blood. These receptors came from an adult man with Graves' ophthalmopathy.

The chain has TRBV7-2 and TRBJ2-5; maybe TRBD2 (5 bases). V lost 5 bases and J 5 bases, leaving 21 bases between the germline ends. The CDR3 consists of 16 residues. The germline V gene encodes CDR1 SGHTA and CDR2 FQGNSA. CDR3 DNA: TGTGCCAGCAGCCCCCGGTGGGAGTGGTCCGGGGAGACCCAGTACTTC. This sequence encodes CASSPRWEWSGETQYF. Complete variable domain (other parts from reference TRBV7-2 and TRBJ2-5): GAGVSQSPSNKVTEKGKDVELRCDPISGHTALYWYRQSLGQGLEFLIYFQGNSAPDKSGLPSDRFSAERTGGSVSTLTIQRTQQEDSAVYLCASSPRWEWSGETQYFGPGTRLLVL.

CDR3 sequence: CASSIVTRGANVLTF. The DNA for the CDR3 is TGTGCCAGTAGTATAGTGACTCGGGGGGCCAACGTCCTGACTTTC. The chain is built from TRBV19 and TRBJ2-6, with unresolved D. Germline-derived CDR1 and CDR2 are LNHDA and SQIVND (reference sequence). The CDR3 totals 15 residues. V shed 1 base and J shed 4 bases, with 8 bases lying between them.

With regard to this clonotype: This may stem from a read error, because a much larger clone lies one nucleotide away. As DNA, the CDR3 is TGTGCCAGCAGGCGTAGGAACACCGGGGAGCTGTTTTTT. The encoded protein is CASRRRNTGELFF. The chain uses TRBV7-9 and TRBJ2-2; D gene uncertain. Per the germline V gene, CDR1 is SEHNR and CDR2 is FQNEAQ (reference sequence). This CDR3 is 13 amino acids long. Trimming took 6 bases from V and 1 from J, leaving 6 bases between them.

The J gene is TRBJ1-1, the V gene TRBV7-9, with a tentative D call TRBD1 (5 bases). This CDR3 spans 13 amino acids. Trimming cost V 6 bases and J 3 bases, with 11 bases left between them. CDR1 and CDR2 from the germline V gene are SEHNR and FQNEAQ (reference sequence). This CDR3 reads CASRGELDTEAFF. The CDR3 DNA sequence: TGTGCCAGCAGAGGGGAGCTTGACACTGAAGCTTTCTTT.

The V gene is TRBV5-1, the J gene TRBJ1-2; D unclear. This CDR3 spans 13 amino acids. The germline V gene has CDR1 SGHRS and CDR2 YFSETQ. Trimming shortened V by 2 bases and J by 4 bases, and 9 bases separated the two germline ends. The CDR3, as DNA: TGCGCCAGCAGCTTATACGGGTCCTATGGCTACACCTTC. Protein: CASSLYGSYGYTF.

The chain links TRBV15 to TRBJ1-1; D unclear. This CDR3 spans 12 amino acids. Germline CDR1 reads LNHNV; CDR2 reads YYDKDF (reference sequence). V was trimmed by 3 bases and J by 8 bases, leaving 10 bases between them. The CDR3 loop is CATSSELAEAFF. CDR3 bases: TGTGCCACCAGCAGTGAACTAGCGGAAGCTTTCTTT.

CDR3 nucleotides: TGTGCCACCAGCAGAGGGACAGGGGTTAACTATGGCTACACCTTC. Its translation is CATSRGTGVNYGYTF. The V gene is TRBV15, the J gene TRBJ1-2; 9 bases agree with TRBD1. J was trimmed by 1 base and V by 1 base; bases with no gene match: 1. Per the germline V gene, CDR1 is LNHNV and CDR2 is YYDKDF (reference sequence). This CDR3 is 15 amino acids long.

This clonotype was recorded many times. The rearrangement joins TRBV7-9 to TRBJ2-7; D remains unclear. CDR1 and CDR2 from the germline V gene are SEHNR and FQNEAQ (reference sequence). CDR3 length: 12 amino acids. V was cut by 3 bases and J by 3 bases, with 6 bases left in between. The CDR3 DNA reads TGTGCCAGCAGCTTGAGCAACTACGAGCAGTACTTC. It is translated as CASSLSNYEQYF.

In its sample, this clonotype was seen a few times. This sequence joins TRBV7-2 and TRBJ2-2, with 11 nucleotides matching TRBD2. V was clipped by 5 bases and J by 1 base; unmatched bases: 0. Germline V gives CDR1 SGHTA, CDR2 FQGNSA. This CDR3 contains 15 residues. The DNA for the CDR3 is TGTGCCAGCAGCGGACTAGCGGGGAACACCGGGGAGCTGTTTTTT. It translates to CASSGLAGNTGELFF. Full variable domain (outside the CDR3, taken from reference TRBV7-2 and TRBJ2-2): GAGVSQSPSNKVTEKGKDVELRCDPISGHTALYWYRQSLGQGLEFLIYFQGNSAPDKSGLPSDRFSAERTGGSVSTLTIQRTQQEDSAVYLCASSGLAGNTGELFFGEGSRLTVL.

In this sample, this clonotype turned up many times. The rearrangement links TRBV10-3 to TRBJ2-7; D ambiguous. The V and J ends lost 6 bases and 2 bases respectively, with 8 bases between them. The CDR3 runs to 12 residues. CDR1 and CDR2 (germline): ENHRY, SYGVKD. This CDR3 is CAISPDPYEQYF. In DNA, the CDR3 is TGTGCCATCAGCCCCGACCCCTACGAGCAGTACTTC.

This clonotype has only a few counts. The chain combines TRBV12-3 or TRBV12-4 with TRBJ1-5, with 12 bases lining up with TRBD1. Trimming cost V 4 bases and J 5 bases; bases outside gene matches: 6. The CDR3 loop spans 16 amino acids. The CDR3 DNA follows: TGTGCCAGCAGTTGGGGACAGGGGGCCGGTCATCAGCCCCAGCATTTT. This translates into CASSWGQGAGHQPQHF.

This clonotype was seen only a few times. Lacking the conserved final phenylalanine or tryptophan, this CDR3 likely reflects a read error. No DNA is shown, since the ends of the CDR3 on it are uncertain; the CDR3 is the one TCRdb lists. Here the CDR3 reads CAIRTGRL. This chain uses TRBV27 with TRBJ1-4; TRBD1, the table's D call, lacks a check against the DNA. Including both end residues, the CDR3 is 8 amino acids long. Germline values: CDR1 MNHEY, CDR2 SMNVEV (reference sequence).

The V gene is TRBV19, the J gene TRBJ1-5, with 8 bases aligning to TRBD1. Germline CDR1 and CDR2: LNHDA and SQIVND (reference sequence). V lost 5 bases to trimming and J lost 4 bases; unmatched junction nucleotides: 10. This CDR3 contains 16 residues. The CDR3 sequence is CASSFIQGARNQPQHF. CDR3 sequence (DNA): TGTGCCAGTAGTTTCATCCAGGGGGCTCGTAATCAGCCCCAGCATTTT.

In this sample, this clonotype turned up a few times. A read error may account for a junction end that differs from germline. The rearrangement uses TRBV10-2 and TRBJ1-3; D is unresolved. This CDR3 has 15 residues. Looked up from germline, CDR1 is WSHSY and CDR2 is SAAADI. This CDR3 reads CASSEAVGTGNTIYF. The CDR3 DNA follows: TGTGCCAGCAGTGAAGCAGTGGGTACTGGGAACACCATATATTTT.

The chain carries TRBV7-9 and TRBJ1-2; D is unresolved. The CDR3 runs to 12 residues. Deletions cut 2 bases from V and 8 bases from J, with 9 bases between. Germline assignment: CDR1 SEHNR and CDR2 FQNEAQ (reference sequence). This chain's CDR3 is CASSLNTWGYTF. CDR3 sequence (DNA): TGTGCCAGCAGCTTAAATACCTGGGGCTACACCTTC.

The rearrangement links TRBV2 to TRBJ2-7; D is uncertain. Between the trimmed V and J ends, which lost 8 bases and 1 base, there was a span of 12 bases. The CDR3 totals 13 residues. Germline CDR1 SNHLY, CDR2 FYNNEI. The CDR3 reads CASAAGKSYEQYF. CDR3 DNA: TGTGCCAGCGCGGCAGGAAAGTCCTACGAGCAGTACTTC.

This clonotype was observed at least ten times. The CDR3 here is CASSLGADGTNQPQHF. The CDR3 coding sequence is TGTGCCAGCAGCTTAGGCGCGGACGGGACGAATCAGCCCCAGCATTTT. The chain combines TRBV7-9 with TRBJ1-5, with D possibly TRBD1 on 5 matching bases. V lost 1 base and J lost 4, with 14 bases in between. There are 16 residues in the CDR3. Per germline, CDR1 SEHNR and CDR2 FQNEAQ (reference sequence).